A selection of T cell receptor beta chains follows, all from one sample in a study of blood T cell repertoires in COVID-19. The repertoire was sequenced with immunoSEQ multiplex PCR; TCRdb's copy has only in-frame clones and lacks some. There are 150,000 or so clones in the sample; around 89% occur only once, and about 4.5% lies in the top ten. Source material: peripheral blood. These TCRs come from a man in his 60s with COVID-19, enrolled during active disease. The CDR3 runs from the conserved cysteine through the conserved F or W. D genes are given only for firm matches. Size tells how often a clone was seen (once, few, many) or the class of an expanded clone, and some rows leave it out.

-	TRBV5-6	-	TRBJ2-3	CASSFPDGGDTQYF	TGTGCCAGCAGCTTTCCCGACGGAGGGGATACGCAGTATTTT
TRBD1	TRBV5-1	-	TRBJ2-5	CASSLQGAKETQYF	TGCGCCAGCAGCTTACAGGGGGCTAAAGAGACCCAGTACTTC
TRBD1	TRBV27	-	TRBJ1-2	CASSPQTGQGRNYGYTF	TGTGCCAGCAGTCCCCAAACCGGACAGGGGAGGAACTATGGCTACACCTTC
TRBD2	TRBV7-2	once	TRBJ2-1	CASSLRLAGGLSYNEQFF	TGTGCCAGCAGCTTAAGACTAGCGGGGGGCCTATCCTACAATGAGCAGTTCTTC
-	TRBV12-3/TRBV12-4	-	TRBJ2-5	CASSSSETQYF	TGTGCCAGCAGTTCCTCAGAGACCCAGTACTTC
TRBD1	TRBV19	-	TRBJ2-7	CASSMFRGHEQYF	TGTGCCAGTAGTATGTTCAGGGGGCACGAGCAGTACTTC
TRBD2	TRBV6-5	few	TRBJ2-7	CASRGSGTSGGAQYF	TGTGCCAGCAGAGGAAGTGGGACTAGCGGGGGGGCTCAGTACTTC
-	TRBV11-3	-	TRBJ2-1	CASSFSQGNEQFF	TGTGCCAGCAGCTTCAGCCAGGGCAATGAGCAGTTCTTC
TRBD1	TRBV19	few	TRBJ1-2	CASARDRSLGYGYTF	TGTGCCAGTGCCCGGGACAGGTCCCTTGGGTATGGCTACACCTTC
-	TRBV7-3	-	TRBJ1-2	CASSPGRQGLDGYTF	TGTGCCAGCAGTCCCGGGAGGCAGGGTTTGGATGGCTACACCTTC
TRBD2	TRBV9	-	TRBJ2-3	CASSVNGGGPDTQYF	TGTGCCAGCAGCGTAAACGGCGGGGGGCCGGATACGCAGTATTTT
-	TRBV2	-	TRBJ2-4	CASSERTKDIQYF	TGTGCCAGCAGTGAAAGGACAAAAGACATTCAGTACTTC
-	TRBV7-6	-	TRBJ1-5	CASSPVPDQPQHF	TGTGCCAGCAGCCCCGTTCCCGATCAGCCCCAGCATTTT
TRBD1	TRBV18	-	TRBJ1-5	CASSKGQDQPQHF	TGTGCCAGCTCTAAAGGACAGGACCAGCCCCAGCATTTT
-	TRBV29-1	-	TRBJ1-2	CSVVQGSGGYTF	TGCAGCGTAGTGCAGGGTTCGGGTGGCTACACCTTC
-	TRBV28	-	TRBJ2-5	CASSLNSGAQYF	TGTGCCAGCAGTTTAAACTCGGGGGCCCAGTACTTC
-	TRBV5-1	-	TRBJ2-7	CASSVAFSYEQYF	TGCGCCAGCAGCGTGGCCTTCTCCTACGAGCAGTACTTC
-	TRBV24-1	-	TRBJ2-5	CATSDVGQPGVTQYF	TGTGCCACCAGTGACGTAGGACAGCCGGGCGTGACCCAGTACTTC